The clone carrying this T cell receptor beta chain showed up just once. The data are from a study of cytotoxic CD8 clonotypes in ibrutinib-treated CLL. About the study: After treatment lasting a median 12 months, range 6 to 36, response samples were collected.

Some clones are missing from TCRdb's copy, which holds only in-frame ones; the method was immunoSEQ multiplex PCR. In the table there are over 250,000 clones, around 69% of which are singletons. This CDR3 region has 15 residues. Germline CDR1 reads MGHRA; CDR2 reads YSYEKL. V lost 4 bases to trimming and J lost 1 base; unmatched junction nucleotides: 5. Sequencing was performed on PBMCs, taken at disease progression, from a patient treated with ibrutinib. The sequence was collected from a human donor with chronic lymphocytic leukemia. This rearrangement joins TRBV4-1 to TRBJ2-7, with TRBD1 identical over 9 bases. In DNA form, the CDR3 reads TGCGCCAGCAGCCGACCCGGGACAGGGTCCTACGAGCAGTACTTC. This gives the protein CASSRPGTGSYEQYF.